The rows below give T cell receptor beta chains drawn from one sample of a study of shared clonotypes between healthy human individuals. Here immunoSEQ multiplex PCR was the method, and the copy in TCRdb shows in-frame clones only, minus some. The profile shows about 1.1 million clones, around 78% of them singletons. The material sequenced was memory CD4+ T cells from PBMCs. These receptors all stem from a man aged 18 to 30 in good health. Some clones in this sample may be carry-over from other donors' samples. The CDR3 runs from the conserved cysteine through the conserved F or W. The D gene is left open where the match is weak. Where a row states a size, it is once, few, many or the class of an expanded clone; other rows omit it.

V gene	J gene	D gene	clone size	CDR3 protein	CDR3 DNA
TRBV29-1	TRBJ2-3	NA	NA	CSVEDDPRDTQYF	TGCAGCGTTGAAGATGACCCAAGAGATACGCAGTATTTT
TRBV30	TRBJ1-2	NA	NA	CAREGSGYTF	TGTGCCCGGGAGGGGAGCGGCTACACCTTC
TRBV28	TRBJ2-5	TRBD2	many	CASSPRGLAGGETQYF	TGTGCCAGCAGTCCCCGGGGACTAGCGGGAGGCGAGACCCAGTACTTC
TRBV9	TRBJ1-4	NA	NA	CASSVGGFREKLFF	TGTGCCAGCAGCGTAGGGGGTTTTAGGGAAAAACTGTTTTTT
TRBV30	TRBJ1-4	NA	NA	CAWSVWGRRNEKLFF	TGTGCCTGGAGTGTTTGGGGACGGCGTAATGAAAAACTGTTTTTT
TRBV13	TRBJ2-2	NA	NA	CASSLGNIGAGELFF	TGTGCCAGCAGCTTAGGCAATATTGGGGCCGGGGAGCTGTTTTTT
TRBV4-1	TRBJ2-3	NA	once	CASSQGRAGGIDTQYF	TGCGCCAGCAGCCAAGGTCGGGCGGGTGGGATAGATACGCAGTATTTT
TRBV20-1	TRBJ2-7	TRBD1	NA	CSRDRAYEQYF	TGCAGCCGGGACAGGGCCTACGAGCAGTACTTC
TRBV4-2	TRBJ1-4	NA	few	CASSPERREKLFF	TGTGCCAGCAGCCCGGAGAGGCGGGAAAAACTGTTTTTT
TRBV15	TRBJ2-1	NA	NA	CATSREEEQFF	TGTGCCACCAGCAGGGAGGAAGAGCAGTTCTTC
TRBV30	TRBJ1-5	NA	NA	CAWRVNSNQPQHF	TGTGCCTGGAGGGTCAACAGCAATCAGCCCCAGCATTTT
TRBV19	TRBJ2-3	TRBD1	NA	CASERQGPPRGTQYF	TGTGCCAGCGAGAGACAGGGCCCCCCCCGAGGTACGCAGTATTTT
TRBV6-5	TRBJ2-3	NA	NA	CASSYARVDTQYF	TGTGCCAGCAGTTACGCGAGGGTGGATACGCAGTATTTT
TRBV7-3	TRBJ2-3	NA	NA	CASSFGGTSTDTQYF	TGTGCCAGCAGCTTTGGCGGGACTAGCACAGATACGCAGTATTTT
TRBV7-2	TRBJ2-7	TRBD1	NA	CASSSVPGTAYEQYF	TGTGCCAGCAGCTCAGTTCCCGGGACAGCCTACGAGCAGTACTTC
TRBV18	TRBJ1-5	NA	NA	CASSRGFNQPQHF	TGTGCCAGCTCACGGGGATTCAATCAGCCCCAGCATTTT
TRBV5-1	TRBJ1-2	NA	NA	CASSLATDFYGYTF	TGCGCCAGCAGCTTGGCGACAGATTTCTATGGCTACACCTTC
TRBV29-1	TRBJ1-1	TRBD1	NA	CSAWTGGNTEAFF	TGCAGCGCCTGGACAGGCGGGAACACTGAAGCTTTCTTT
TRBV30	TRBJ1-1	NA	NA	CAWSVRYTEAFF	TGTGCCTGGAGTGTCCGCTACACTGAAGCTTTCTTT
TRBV4-1	TRBJ2-7	NA	NA	CASSQEWSPTHEQYF	TGCGCCAGCAGCCAAGAGTGGAGCCCGACCCACGAGCAGTACTTC
TRBV27	TRBJ2-7	NA	NA	CASSLSRDSLSYEQYF	TGTGCCAGCAGTTTATCGAGGGATTCACTTTCCTACGAGCAGTACTTC
TRBV19	TRBJ2-6	NA	NA	CASTAPRGGGPGANVLTF	TGTGCCAGTACCGCCCCTCGTGGTGGGGGGCCCGGGGCCAACGTCCTGACTTTC
TRBV9	TRBJ2-7	NA	NA	CASSVDPYEGQYF	TGTGCCAGCAGCGTAGATCCCTACGAAGGGCAGTACTTC
TRBV5-6	TRBJ1-3	TRBD1	NA	CASSTTDRDRNTIYF	TGTGCCAGCAGCACGACCGACAGGGACCGAAACACCATATATTTT
TRBV5-5	TRBJ2-5	NA	NA	CASSLPGQQETQYF	TGTGCCAGCAGCTTACCGGGACAACAAGAGACCCAGTACTTC
TRBV2	TRBJ1-3	TRBD1	NA	CASTRDRVSWSSGNTIYF	TGTGCCAGCACCCGGGACAGGGTCAGCTGGTCCTCTGGAAACACCATATATTTT
TRBV27	TRBJ2-4	NA	NA	CASNPRARERAKNIQYF	TGTGCCAGCAACCCCCGGGCCAGGGAGCGAGCCAAAAACATTCAGTACTTC
TRBV6-1	TRBJ2-7	TRBD2	many	CASSTSGSRYEQYF	TGTGCCAGCAGCACTAGCGGGAGTCGATACGAGCAGTACTTC
TRBV4-2	TRBJ1-1	NA	NA	CASSQDSPFRRSNTEAFF	TGTGCCAGCAGCCAAGATTCCCCTTTTCGGAGGAGCAACACTGAAGCTTTCTTT
TRBV15	TRBJ1-1	TRBD1	NA	CATSRTGWGKAFF	TGTGCCACCAGCAGGACAGGGTGGGGAAAAGCTTTCTTT
TRBV5-8	TRBJ1-1	NA	NA	CASSFNRQLNTEAFF	TGTGCCAGCAGCTTCAACAGGCAACTGAACACTGAAGCTTTCTTT
TRBV11-1	TRBJ1-2	NA	few	CASSSWGVYGYTF	TGTGCCAGCAGTTCCTGGGGGGTCTATGGCTACACCTTC
TRBV4-2	TRBJ2-2	NA	NA	CASSQAGVKDGELFF	TGTGCCAGCAGCCAAGCGGGGGTTAAAGACGGGGAGCTGTTTTTT
TRBV6-1	TRBJ2-3	NA	NA	CASNEGPEWNTQYF	TGTGCCAGCAACGAGGGACCAGAGTGGAATACGCAGTATTTT
TRBV4-2	TRBJ2-1	NA	NA	CASSRTSGTQNANEQFF	TGTGCCAGCAGCCGGACATCCGGGACCCAAAACGCCAATGAGCAGTTCTTC
TRBV19	TRBJ2-7	NA	NA	CASSLPGVSYEQYF	TGTGCCAGTAGTCTTCCCGGGGTTTCCTACGAGCAGTACTTC